This entry describes one T cell receptor beta chain. Antigen specificity is unknown. 60 Vbeta and 13 Jbeta primers were used in PCR. The method was immunoSEQ multiplex PCR; TCRdb's version includes in-frame clones alone and lacks a portion of them. Here the sample spans about 100,000 clones, 70% to 80% being singletons. Germline-derived CDR1 and CDR2 are MNHNS and SASEGT. The germline V and J ends were trimmed by 0 bases and 8 bases, with 4 bases remaining between them. CDR3 length equals 11 residues. These data come from a study of cytomegalovirus exposure and HLA in healthy donors. General observations from the study: A prior analysis recorded that most TCR beta V segments were productive about 90% or about 30% of the time. HLA restriction was apparent for most CMV-associated TCR beta chains in a later analysis. Some public TCRs appeared in many individuals, while most sequences were rare.

Each donor was healthy, and each was a bone marrow donor. Sequenced input: PBMCs. The clonotype originates from a woman in her sixties in good health and CMV-seropositive. V is TRBV6-1 and J is TRBJ1-1; D is undetermined. The DNA of the CDR3 is TGTGCCAGCAGTGAAGCGGGCGAAGCTTTCTTT. This sequence encodes CASSEAGEAFF.